One sample yielded the 18 T cell receptor beta chains listed below, sequenced in a study of regulatory T cells in long-lasting Graves disease. Indicated time point: newly diagnosed GD, antithyroid drugs for less than 3 months. The TCR library used RNA extracted from PBMCs. Building of the TCR beta libraries involved iRepertoire HTBI primers and Arm-PCR of CDR3 regions. TCRdb redid the calling of the multiplex PCR reads with MiXCR, one entry per CDR3 protein. This sample carries around 500,000 distinct CDR3 sequences, roughly 12% of them seen once, and the ten largest clones take roughly a tenth. The sample was also reused in another study, on T cells in Graves' hyperthyroidism and ophthalmopathy.

The source was peripheral blood mononuclear cells (PBMCs), collected at new diagnosis, from a patient treated with antithyroid drugs. Source of these receptors: a man aged 25 to 40 with Graves disease.

This clonotype has a count of ten or more. The J gene is TRBJ2-7, the V gene TRBV15; D perhaps matches TRBD1 (6 bases). The CDR3 covers 15 residues. Trimming took 0 bases from V and 3 from J, leaving 12 bases between them. The V gene's germline CDR1 is LNHNV and CDR2 YYDKDF (reference sequence). CDR3 DNA: TGTGCCACCAGCAGAGATTCCGGACAGTTCTACGAGCAGTACTTC. This sequence encodes CATSRDSGQFYEQYF. Complete variable domain (other parts from reference TRBV15 and TRBJ2-7): DAMVIQNPRYQVTQFGKPVTLSCSQTLNHNVMYWYQQKSSQAPKLLFHYYDKDFNNEADTPDNFQSRRPNTSFCFLDIRSPGLGDTAMYLCATSRDSGQFYEQYFGPGTRLTVT.

In its sample, this clonotype was seen a few times. Since no conserved phenylalanine or tryptophan closes the CDR3, a read error is the likely cause. V usage is TRBV19 and J usage is TRBJ1-1, with D unclear. The CDR3 is 14 amino acids. V was cut by 5 bases and J by 0 bases, with 10 bases left in between. Germline CDR1 and CDR2: LNHDA and SQIVND (reference sequence). CDR3 region: CASSPGQMNTEAFL. The DNA of the CDR3 is TGTGCCAGTAGTCCCGGGCAGATGAACACTGAAGCTTTCCTT.

This clonotype was found many times. Here the CDR3 DNA reads TGTGCCTGGACAGCGGGAGATACGCAGTATTTT. It encodes CAWTAGDTQYF. The rearrangement joins TRBV30 to TRBJ2-3; possibly TRBD2 for D (6 bases). The CDR3 covers 11 residues. In germline, CDR1 is GTSNPN, CDR2 SVGIG (reference sequence). Trimming removed 4 bases at V and 5 bases at J, with 7 bases between.

The J gene is TRBJ2-3, the V gene TRBV28; 9 bases align to TRBD2. The CDR3 runs 14 residues. The V gene end was trimmed by 4 bases and the J gene end by 7 bases; junction bases not matched to a gene: 6. Per the germline V gene, CDR1 is MDHEN and CDR2 is SYDVKM. CDR3 loop: CASSWGGGANTQYF. The CDR3 nucleotides are TGTGCCAGCAGTTGGGGCGGGGGGGCTAATACGCAGTATTTT.

This clonotype was counted ten times or more. The chain employs TRBV7-2 and TRBJ2-1, with a tentative D call TRBD2 (6 bases). The CDR3 runs to 12 residues. Per germline, CDR1 SGHTA and CDR2 FQGNSA. With 6 bases removed from V and 8 bases from J, the gap between germline ends came to 11 bases. In DNA, the CDR3 is TGTGCCAGCAGGGAGGGAAAGGATGAGCAGTTCTTC. Translating it yields CASREGKDEQFF.

The rearrangement links TRBV19 to TRBJ2-1, with TRBD2 matching over 8 bases. Trimming at V came to 5 bases and at J to 5 bases, leaving 8 bases not matched to a gene. The germline V gene encodes CDR1 LNHDA and CDR2 SQIVND (reference sequence). This CDR3 comprises 15 residues. The chain's CDR3 is CASSATSGPHNEQFF. Written as DNA, the CDR3 is TGTGCCAGTAGTGCAACTAGCGGCCCCCACAATGAGCAGTTCTTC. The full variable domain, its missing parts supplied by reference TRBV19 and TRBJ2-1, is DGGITQSPKYLFRKEGQNVTLSCEQNLNHDAMYWYRQDPGQGLRLIYYSQIVNDFQKGDIAEGYSVSREKKESFPLTVTSAQKNPTAFYLCASSATSGPHNEQFFGPGTRLTVL.

This rearrangement joins TRBV6-2 or TRBV6-3 to TRBJ2-3, with D uncertain. V was shortened by 6 bases and J by 3 bases, with 13 bases between the two germline ends. In germline, CDR1 is MNHEY, CDR2 SVGEGT. The CDR3 is 14 amino acids. This chain's CDR3 is CASSAWADTDTQYF. The CDR3, as DNA: TGTGCCAGCAGCGCCTGGGCGGATACAGATACGCAGTATTTT.

This clonotype appeared a single time. The chain employs TRBV5-1 and TRBJ2-3; 11 bases agree with TRBD2. The CDR3 is 16 amino acids. With V trimmed by 3 bases and J by 5 bases, 8 bases remained unmatched. Germline CDR1 reads SGHRS; CDR2 reads YFSETQ. CDR3 amino acids: CASSWRLAGMVDTQYF. DNA of the CDR3: TGCGCCAGCAGCTGGCGACTAGCGGGAATGGTAGATACGCAGTATTTT.

A few counts support this clonotype. This chain connects TRBV5-6 to TRBJ2-3; no definite D call. The CDR3 runs to 14 residues. CDR1 is SGHDT and CDR2 is YYEEEE in the germline V gene. Trimming removed 0 bases at V and 5 bases at J, with 10 bases between. The CDR3 protein is CASSLAVELDTQYF. The DNA for the CDR3 is TGTGCCAGCAGCTTGGCCGTCGAACTAGATACGCAGTATTTT.

This clonotype has a count of ten or more. The chain joins TRBV7-2 to TRBJ1-4; D uncertain. This CDR3 comprises 14 residues. Germline CDR1 is SGHTA and CDR2 is FQGNSA. The germline V and J ends were trimmed by 5 bases and 2 bases, with 9 bases remaining between them. In DNA form, the CDR3 reads TGTGCCAGCAGCCTGGAAGCTACTAATGAAAAACTGTTTTTT. It codes for CASSLEATNEKLFF. Filled out from reference TRBV7-2 and TRBJ1-4, the complete variable domain reads GAGVSQSPSNKVTEKGKDVELRCDPISGHTALYWYRQSLGQGLEFLIYFQGNSAPDKSGLPSDRFSAERTGGSVSTLTIQRTQQEDSAVYLCASSLEATNEKLFFGSGTQLSVL.

Ten or more counts support this clonotype. The chain combines TRBV6-1 with TRBJ1-1, with D possibly TRBD1 on 5 matching bases. There are 15 residues in the CDR3. The germline gives CDR1 MNHNS, CDR2 SASEGT. Trimming stripped 2 bases from V and 3 bases from J, with 13 bases between. In DNA form, the CDR3 reads TGTGCCAGCAGTGAATATGTAGGAGGGGACACTGAAGCTTTCTTT. This encodes CASSEYVGGDTEAFF.

This clonotype was recorded many times. V gene TRBV28 combines with J gene TRBJ2-1; TRBD1 matches 9 bases. The CDR3 covers 14 residues. V gave up 3 bases and J gave up 9 bases; unmatched junction bases: 6. CDR1 MDHEN and CDR2 SYDVKM come from the germline V gene. CDR3 nucleotide sequence: TGTGCCAGCAGTTTCTCCACAGGGGGCGCTGAGCAGTTCTTC. Translation: CASSFSTGGAEQFF.

This clonotype was observed many times. The chain links TRBV5-6 to TRBJ1-5; possible D gene TRBD1, 5 bases. Trimming took off 2 bases at V and 2 bases at J, with 11 bases between the two ends. CDR3 length equals 15 residues. Germline CDR1 SGHDT, CDR2 YYEEEE. The DNA of the CDR3 is TGTGCCAGCAGCTTTTTCCAGGGTGGCAATCAGCCCCAGCATTTT. Protein sequence: CASSFFQGGNQPQHF.

This clonotype has a count of ten or more. The J gene is TRBJ2-4, the V gene TRBV2; 11 bases line up with TRBD2. Germline CDR1 reads SNHLY; CDR2 reads FYNNEI. The trim removed 6 bases at V and 7 bases at J, leaving 5 bases unmatched. There are 14 residues in the CDR3. The CDR3 nucleotides read TGTGCCAGCAGCAGTCTAGCGGGAGGTAACATTCAGTACTTC. Encoded protein: CASSSLAGGNIQYF.

The chain recombines TRBV20-1 with TRBJ2-6; D unclear. V dropped 6 bases and J dropped 1 base, with 13 bases sitting between them. The CDR3 consists of 15 residues. Germline CDR1 and CDR2: DFQATT and SNEGSKA (reference sequence). CDR3 nucleotide sequence: TGCAGTGCCCCCGGAACGGTTTCTGGGGCCAACGTCCTGACTTTC. Protein: CSAPGTVSGANVLTF.

This clonotype was picked up many times. The chain recombines TRBV12-3 or TRBV12-4 with TRBJ2-2, with 7 bases that match TRBD1. J gave up 6 bases and V 1 base, and 2 bases lay outside the gene matches. The CDR3 totals 14 residues. CDR3 residues: CASSLGDRPGELFF. CDR3 DNA: TGTGCCAGCAGTTTAGGGGACAGACCCGGGGAGCTGTTTTTT.

This clonotype was seen ten or more times. The rearrangement links TRBV6-5 to TRBJ1-1; 12 bases line up with TRBD1. Trimming at V came to 2 bases and at J to 5 bases, leaving 9 bases not matched to a gene. CDR3 size: 17 residues. CDR1 MNHEY and CDR2 SVGAGI come from the germline V gene. CDR3 residues: CASSYGTGGAGRTEAFF. The CDR3 DNA is TGTGCCAGCAGTTACGGGACAGGGGGCGCGGGCAGAACTGAAGCTTTCTTT.

This clonotype came up many times. The chain recombines TRBV6-1 with TRBJ2-7; TRBD2 aligns across 11 bases. CDR1 and CDR2 (germline): MNHNS, SASEGT. Trimming removed 8 bases from V and 3 bases from J; junction bases left unmatched: 9. The CDR3 has 15 residues. This chain's CDR3 is CASPGLAAFNYEQYF. CDR3 DNA: TGTGCCAGCCCGGGACTAGCGGCTTTTAACTACGAGCAGTACTTC.